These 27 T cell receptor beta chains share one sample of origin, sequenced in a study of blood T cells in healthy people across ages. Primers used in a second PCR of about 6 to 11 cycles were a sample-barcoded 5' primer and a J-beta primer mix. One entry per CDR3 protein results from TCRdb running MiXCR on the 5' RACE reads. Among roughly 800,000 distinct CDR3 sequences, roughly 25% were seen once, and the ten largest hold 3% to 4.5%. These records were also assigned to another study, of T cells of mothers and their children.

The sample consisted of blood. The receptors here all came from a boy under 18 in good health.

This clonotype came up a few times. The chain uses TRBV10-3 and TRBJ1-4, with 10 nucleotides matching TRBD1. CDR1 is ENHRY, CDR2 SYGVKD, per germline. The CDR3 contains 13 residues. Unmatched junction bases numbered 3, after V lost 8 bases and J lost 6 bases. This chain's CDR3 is CAIRQGADEKLFF. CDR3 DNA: TGTGCCATCCGACAGGGGGCGGATGAAAAACTGTTTTTT.

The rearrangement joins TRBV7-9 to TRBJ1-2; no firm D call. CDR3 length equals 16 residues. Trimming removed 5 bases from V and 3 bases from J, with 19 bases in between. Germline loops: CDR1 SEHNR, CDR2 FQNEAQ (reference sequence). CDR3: CASSPREREPDYGYTF. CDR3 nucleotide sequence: TGTGCCAGCAGCCCTCGGGAGCGAGAGCCGGACTATGGCTACACCTTC.

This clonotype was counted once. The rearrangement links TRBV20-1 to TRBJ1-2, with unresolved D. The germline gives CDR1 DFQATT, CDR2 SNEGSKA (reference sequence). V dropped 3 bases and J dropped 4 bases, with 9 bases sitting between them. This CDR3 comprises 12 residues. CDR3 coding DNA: TGCAGTGCTAGCGGACCGCTCTATGGCTACACCTTC. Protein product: CSASGPLYGYTF.

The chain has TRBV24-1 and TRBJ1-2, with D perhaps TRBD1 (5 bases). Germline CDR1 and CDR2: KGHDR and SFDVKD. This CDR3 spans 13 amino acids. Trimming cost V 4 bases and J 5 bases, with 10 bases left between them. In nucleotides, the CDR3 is TGTGCCACCAGTGACCCAGGGAGGTATGGCTACACCTTC. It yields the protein CATSDPGRYGYTF.

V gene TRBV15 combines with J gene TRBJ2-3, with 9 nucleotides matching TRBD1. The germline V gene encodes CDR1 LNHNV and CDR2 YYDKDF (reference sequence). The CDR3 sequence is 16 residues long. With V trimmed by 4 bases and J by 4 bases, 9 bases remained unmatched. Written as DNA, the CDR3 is TGTGCCACCAGCAAGGCCGGGACAGGGTTCCCAGATACGCAGTATTTT. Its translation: CATSKAGTGFPDTQYF.

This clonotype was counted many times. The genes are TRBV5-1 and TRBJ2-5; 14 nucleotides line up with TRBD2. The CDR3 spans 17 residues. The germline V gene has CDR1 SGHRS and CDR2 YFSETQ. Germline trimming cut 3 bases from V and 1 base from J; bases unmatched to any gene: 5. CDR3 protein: CASSSSGTSGGQETQYF. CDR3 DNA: TGCGCCAGCAGCTCGTCCGGGACTAGCGGGGGCCAAGAGACCCAGTACTTC.

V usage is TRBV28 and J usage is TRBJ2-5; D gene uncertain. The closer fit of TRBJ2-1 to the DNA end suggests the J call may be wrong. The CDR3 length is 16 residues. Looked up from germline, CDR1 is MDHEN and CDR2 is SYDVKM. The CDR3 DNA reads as TGTGCCAGCAGTCCCGCCGGGTTAAAGTTCTACAATGAGCAGTTCTTC. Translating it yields CASSPAGLKFYNEQFF.

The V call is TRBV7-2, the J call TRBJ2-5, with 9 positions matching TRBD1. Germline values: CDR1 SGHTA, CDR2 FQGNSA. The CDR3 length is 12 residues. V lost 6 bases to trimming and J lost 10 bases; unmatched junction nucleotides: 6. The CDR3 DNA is TGTGCCAGCAGTCGACAGGGGGGACTCCAGTACTTC. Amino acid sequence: CASSRQGGLQYF.

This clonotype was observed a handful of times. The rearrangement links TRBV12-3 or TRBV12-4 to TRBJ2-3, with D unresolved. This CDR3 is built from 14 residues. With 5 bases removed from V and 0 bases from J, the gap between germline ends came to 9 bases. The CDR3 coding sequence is TGTGCCAGCAGTATGGGCAGGAGCACAGATACGCAGTATTTT. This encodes CASSMGRSTDTQYF.

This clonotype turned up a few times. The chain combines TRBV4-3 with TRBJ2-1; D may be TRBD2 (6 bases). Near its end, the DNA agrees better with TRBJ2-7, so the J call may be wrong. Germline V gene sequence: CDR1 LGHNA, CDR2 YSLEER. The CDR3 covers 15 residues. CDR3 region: CASSQDLGGAYEQYF. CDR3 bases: TGCGCCAGCAGCCAAGATCTCGGGGGAGCCTACGAGCAGTACTTC.

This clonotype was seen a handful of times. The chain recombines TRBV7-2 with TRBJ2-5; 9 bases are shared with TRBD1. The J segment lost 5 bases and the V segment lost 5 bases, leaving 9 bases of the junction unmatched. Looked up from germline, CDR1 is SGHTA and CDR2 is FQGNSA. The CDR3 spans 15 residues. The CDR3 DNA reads TGTGCCAGCAGCCCGGGGACAGGGTTATTGGAGACCCAGTACTTC. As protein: CASSPGTGLLETQYF.

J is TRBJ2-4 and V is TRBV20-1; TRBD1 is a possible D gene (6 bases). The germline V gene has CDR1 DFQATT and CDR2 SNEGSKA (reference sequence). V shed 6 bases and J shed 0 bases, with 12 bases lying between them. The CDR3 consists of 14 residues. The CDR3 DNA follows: TGCAGTGCCCCGGGACAAGTAGCCAAAAACATTCAGTACTTC. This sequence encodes CSAPGQVAKNIQYF.

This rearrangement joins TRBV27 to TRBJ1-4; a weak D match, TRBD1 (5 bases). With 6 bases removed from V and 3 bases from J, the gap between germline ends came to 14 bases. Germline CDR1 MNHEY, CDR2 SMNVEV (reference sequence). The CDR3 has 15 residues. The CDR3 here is CASRLGELANEKLFF. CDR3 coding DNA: TGTGCCAGCAGATTAGGGGAGTTGGCTAATGAAAAACTGTTTTTT.

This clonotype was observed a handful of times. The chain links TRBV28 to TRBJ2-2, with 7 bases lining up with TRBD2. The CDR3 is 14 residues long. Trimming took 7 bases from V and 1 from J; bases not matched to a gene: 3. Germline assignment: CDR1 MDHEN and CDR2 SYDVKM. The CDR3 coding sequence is TGTGCCAGCATTAGCGGGCTGAACACCGGGGAGCTGTTTTTT. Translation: CASISGLNTGELFF. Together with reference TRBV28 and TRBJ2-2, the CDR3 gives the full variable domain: DVKVTQSSRYLVKRTGEKVFLECVQDMDHENMFWYRQDPGLGLRLIYFSYDVKMKEKGDIPEGYSVSREKKERFSLILESASTNQTSMYLCASISGLNTGELFFGEGSRLTVL.

This CDR3 reads CAVGGREEETQYF. CDR3 coding DNA: TGTGCCGTAGGGGGACGAGAAGAAGAGACCCAGTACTTC. The chain combines TRBV6-6 with TRBJ2-5; D possibly corresponds to TRBD1 (6 bases). Trimming removed 11 bases at V and 3 bases at J, with 16 bases between. Germline V CDR1 and CDR2: MNHNY, SVGAGI (reference sequence). This CDR3 region has 13 residues.

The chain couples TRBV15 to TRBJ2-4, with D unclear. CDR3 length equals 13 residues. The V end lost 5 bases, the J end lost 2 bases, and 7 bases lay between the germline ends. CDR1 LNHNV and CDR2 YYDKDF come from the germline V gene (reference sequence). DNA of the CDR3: TGTGCCACCAGCTTGAAGTCCAAAAACATTCAGTACTTC. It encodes CATSLKSKNIQYF.

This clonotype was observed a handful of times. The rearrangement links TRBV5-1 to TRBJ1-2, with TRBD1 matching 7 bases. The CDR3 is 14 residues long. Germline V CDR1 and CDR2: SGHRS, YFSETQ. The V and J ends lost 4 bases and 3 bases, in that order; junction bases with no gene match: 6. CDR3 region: CASSTGDRDYGYTF. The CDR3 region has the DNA TGCGCCAGCAGCACGGGGGACAGAGACTATGGCTACACCTTC.

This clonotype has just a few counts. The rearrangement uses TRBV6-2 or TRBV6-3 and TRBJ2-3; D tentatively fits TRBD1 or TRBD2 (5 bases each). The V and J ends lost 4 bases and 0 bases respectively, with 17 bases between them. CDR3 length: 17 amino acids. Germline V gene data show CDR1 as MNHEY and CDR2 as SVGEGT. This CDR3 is CASSSLLGDSSTDTQYF. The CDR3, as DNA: TGTGCCAGCAGTTCACTTTTGGGGGATTCTAGCACAGATACGCAGTATTTT.

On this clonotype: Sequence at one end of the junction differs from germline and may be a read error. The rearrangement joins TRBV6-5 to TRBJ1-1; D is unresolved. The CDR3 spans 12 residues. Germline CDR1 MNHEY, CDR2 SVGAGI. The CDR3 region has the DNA TGTGCCCGCAGTGGGCTAAGGACTGAAGCTTTCTTT. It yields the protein CARSGLRTEAFF.

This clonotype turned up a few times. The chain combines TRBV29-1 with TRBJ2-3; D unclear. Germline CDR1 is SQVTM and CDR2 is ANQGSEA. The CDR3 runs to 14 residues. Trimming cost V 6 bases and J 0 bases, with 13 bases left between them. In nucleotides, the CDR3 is TGCAGCGTGCAAGGCGAATGGAGCACAGATACGCAGTATTTT. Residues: CSVQGEWSTDTQYF.

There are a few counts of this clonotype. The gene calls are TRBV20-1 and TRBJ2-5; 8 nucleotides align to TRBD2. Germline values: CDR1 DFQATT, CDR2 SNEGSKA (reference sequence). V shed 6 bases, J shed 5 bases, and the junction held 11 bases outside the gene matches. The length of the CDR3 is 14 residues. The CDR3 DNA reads TGCAGTGCCCCCCCAGCGGGGGCCGGGGAGACCCAGTACTTC. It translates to CSAPPAGAGETQYF.

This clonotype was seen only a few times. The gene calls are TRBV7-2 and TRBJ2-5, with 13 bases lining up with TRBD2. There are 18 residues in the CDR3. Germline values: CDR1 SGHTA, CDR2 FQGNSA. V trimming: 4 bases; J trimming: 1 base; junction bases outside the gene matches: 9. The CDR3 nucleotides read TGTGCCAGCAGCTATGGGGCAGGGACTAGCGGGACCCAAGAGACCCAGTACTTC. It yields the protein CASSYGAGTSGTQETQYF.

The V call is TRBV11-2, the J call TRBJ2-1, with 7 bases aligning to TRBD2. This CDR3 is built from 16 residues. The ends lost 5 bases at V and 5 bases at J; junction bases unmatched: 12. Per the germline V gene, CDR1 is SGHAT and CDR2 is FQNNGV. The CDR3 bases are TGTGCCAGCAGCCCGCTCCGGGAGCGGGGAAACAATGAGCAGTTCTTC. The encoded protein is CASSPLRERGNNEQFF.

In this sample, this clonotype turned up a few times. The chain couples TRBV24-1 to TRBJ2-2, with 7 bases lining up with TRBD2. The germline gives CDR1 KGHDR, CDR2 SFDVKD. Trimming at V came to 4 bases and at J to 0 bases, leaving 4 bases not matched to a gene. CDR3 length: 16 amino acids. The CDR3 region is CATSDNGLANTGELFF. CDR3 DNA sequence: TGTGCCACCAGTGACAATGGACTAGCGAACACCGGGGAGCTGTTTTTT.

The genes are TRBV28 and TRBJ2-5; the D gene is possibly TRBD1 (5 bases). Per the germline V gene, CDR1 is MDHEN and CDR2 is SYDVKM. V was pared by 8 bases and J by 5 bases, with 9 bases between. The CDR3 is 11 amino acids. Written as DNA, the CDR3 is TGTGCCAGCGGGGCTAGGGAGACCCAGTACTTC. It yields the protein CASGARETQYF. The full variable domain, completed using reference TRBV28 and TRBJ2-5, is DVKVTQSSRYLVKRTGEKVFLECVQDMDHENMFWYRQDPGLGLRLIYFSYDVKMKEKGDIPEGYSVSREKKERFSLILESASTNQTSMYLCASGARETQYFGPGTRLLVL.

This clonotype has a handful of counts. Written as DNA, the CDR3 is TGCGCCAGCAGCAACCGGGACTCTGGAAACACCATATATTTT. Amino acids: CASSNRDSGNTIYF. The chain carries TRBV5-1 and TRBJ1-3; D is ambiguous. Per the germline V gene, CDR1 is SGHRS and CDR2 is YFSETQ. Trimming shortened V by 4 bases and J by 0 bases, and 8 bases separated the two germline ends. The CDR3 runs 14 residues.

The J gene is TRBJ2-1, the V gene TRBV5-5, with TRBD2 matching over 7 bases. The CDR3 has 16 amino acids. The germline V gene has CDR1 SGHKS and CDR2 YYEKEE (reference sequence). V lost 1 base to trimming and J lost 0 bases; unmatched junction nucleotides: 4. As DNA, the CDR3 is TGTGCCAGCAGCTTGCCCGGGACTACCTCCTACAATGAGCAGTTCTTC. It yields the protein CASSLPGTTSYNEQFF.